This TCR beta chain was identified during a study of blood T cell repertoires in COVID-19. Background on the study: Specimens from acute and convalescent COVID-19 originated in the United States, Italy and Spain.

Study processing details: Amplification from reference gene primers served as the basis for estimated nucleated cell counts. Sequencing used immunoSEQ multiplex PCR; TCRdb keeps in-frame clones, though not all of them. The DNA was the basis for D and trimming; V, J and clone size are from that table. Of some 270,000 clones in the sample, 75% to 90% were seen once. The count of this clone is one. Donors were grouped by their self-reported clinical history. Per the germline V gene, CDR1 is SGDLS and CDR2 is YYNGEE. The CDR3 is 12 amino acids. The V and J ends lost 4 bases and 5 bases respectively, with 7 bases between them.

Material for sequencing was PBMCs or T cells enriched from blood (not recorded which). The TCR was taken from a woman aged 25 to 39 who had recovered from COVID-19. This chain joins TRBV9 and TRBJ2-1; D perhaps matches TRBD1 (6 bases). CDR3 coding DNA: TGTGCCAGCAGCAGACAGGACAATGAGCAGTTCTTC. Protein: CASSRQDNEQFF.